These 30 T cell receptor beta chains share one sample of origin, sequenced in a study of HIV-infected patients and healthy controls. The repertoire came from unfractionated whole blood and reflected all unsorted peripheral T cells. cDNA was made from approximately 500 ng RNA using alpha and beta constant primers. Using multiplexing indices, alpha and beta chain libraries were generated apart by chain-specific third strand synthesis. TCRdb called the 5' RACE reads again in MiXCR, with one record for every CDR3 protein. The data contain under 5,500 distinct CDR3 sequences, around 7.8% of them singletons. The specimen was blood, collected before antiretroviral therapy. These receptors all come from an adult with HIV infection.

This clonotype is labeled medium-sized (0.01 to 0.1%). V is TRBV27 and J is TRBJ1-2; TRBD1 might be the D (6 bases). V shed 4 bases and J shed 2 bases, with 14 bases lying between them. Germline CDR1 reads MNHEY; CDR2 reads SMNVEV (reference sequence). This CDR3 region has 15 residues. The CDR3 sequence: CASSSAGVFNYGYTF. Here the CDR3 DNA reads TGTGCCAGCAGTTCAGCAGGGGTTTTCAACTATGGCTACACCTTC.

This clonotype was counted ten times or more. The CDR3 protein is CASSPSGAGSPLHF. CDR3 in DNA: TGTGCCAGCAGCCCATCTGGGGCTGGATCACCCCTCCACTTT. The chain couples TRBV12-3 or TRBV12-4 to TRBJ1-6; TRBD1 is a possible D gene (5 bases). The CDR3 is 14 amino acids. V was shortened by 6 bases and J by 10 bases, with 16 bases between the two germline ends.

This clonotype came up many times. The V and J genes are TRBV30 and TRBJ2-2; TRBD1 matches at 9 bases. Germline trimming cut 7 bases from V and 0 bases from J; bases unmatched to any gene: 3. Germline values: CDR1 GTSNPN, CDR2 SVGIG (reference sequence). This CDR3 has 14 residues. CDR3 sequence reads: CALRQGANTGELFF. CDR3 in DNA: TGTGCCTTACGACAGGGGGCGAACACCGGGGAGCTGTTTTTT.

CDR3 bases: TGCAGTGCTGATTCACAGGATGGCACTGAAGCTTTCTTT. Translated: CSADSQDGTEAFF. The chain combines TRBV20-1 with TRBJ1-1; D perhaps matches TRBD1 (5 bases). This CDR3 has 13 residues. V was trimmed by 5 bases and J by 4 bases, leaving 14 bases between them. CDR1 is DFQATT, CDR2 SNEGSKA, per germline (reference sequence).

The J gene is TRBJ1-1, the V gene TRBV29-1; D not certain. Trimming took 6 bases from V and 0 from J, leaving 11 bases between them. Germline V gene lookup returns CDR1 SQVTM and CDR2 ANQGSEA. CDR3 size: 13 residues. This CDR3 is CSVVRRLNTEAFF. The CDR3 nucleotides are TGCAGCGTAGTCAGGAGATTGAACACTGAAGCTTTCTTT.

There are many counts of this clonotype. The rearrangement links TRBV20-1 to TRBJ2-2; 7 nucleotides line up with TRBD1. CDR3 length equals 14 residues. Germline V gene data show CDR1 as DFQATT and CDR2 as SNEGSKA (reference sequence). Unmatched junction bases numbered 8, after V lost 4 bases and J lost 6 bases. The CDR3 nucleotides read TGCAGTGCTATCGGGACAGATGGGTCCGGGGAGCTGTTTTTT. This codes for CSAIGTDGSGELFF.

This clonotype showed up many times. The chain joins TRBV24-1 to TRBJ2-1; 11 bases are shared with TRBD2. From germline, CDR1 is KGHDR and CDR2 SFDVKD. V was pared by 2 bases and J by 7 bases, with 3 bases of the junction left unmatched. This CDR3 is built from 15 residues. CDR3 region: CATSDSSGRWNEQFF. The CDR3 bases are TGTGCCACCAGTGATTCTAGCGGGAGGTGGAATGAGCAGTTCTTC.

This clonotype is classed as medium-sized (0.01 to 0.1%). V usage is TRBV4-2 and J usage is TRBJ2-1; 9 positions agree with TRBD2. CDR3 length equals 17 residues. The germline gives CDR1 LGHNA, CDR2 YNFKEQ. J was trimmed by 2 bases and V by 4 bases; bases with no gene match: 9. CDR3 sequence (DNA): TGTGCCAGCAGCCCCCCCAGCGGGAGGTTCACCTACAATGAGCAGTTCTTC. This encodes CASSPPSGRFTYNEQFF.

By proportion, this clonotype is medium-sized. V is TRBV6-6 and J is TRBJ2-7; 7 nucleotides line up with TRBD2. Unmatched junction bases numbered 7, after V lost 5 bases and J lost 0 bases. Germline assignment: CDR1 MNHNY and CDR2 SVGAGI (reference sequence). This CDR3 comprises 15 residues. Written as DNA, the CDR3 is TGTGCCAGCAGTCCCCGCGGCGGGAGCTCCTACGAGCAGTACTTC. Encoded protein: CASSPRGGSSYEQYF.

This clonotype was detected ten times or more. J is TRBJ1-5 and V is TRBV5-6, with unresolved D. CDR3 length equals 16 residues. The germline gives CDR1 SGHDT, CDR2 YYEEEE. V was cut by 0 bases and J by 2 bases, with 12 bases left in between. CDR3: CASSLAGRSGNQPQHF. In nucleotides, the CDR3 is TGTGCCAGCAGCTTGGCGGGGAGGTCTGGCAATCAGCCCCAGCATTTT.

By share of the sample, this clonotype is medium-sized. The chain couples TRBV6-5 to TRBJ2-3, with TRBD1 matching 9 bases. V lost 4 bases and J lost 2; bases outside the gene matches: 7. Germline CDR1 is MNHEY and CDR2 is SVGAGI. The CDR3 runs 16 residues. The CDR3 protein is CASSWTGVQDTDTQYF. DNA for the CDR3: TGTGCCAGCAGTTGGACAGGGGTTCAGGACACAGATACGCAGTATTTT.

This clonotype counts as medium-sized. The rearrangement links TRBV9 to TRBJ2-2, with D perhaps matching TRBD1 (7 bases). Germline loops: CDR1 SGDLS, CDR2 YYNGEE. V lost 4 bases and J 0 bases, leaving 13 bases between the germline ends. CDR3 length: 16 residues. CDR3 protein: CASSPSGGTNTGELFF. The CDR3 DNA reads TGTGCCAGCAGCCCATCAGGGGGGACGAACACCGGGGAGCTGTTTTTT. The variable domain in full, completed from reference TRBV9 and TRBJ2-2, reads DSGVTQTPKHLITATGQRVTLRCSPRSGDLSVYWYQQSLDQGLQFLIQYYNGEERAKGNILERFSAQQFPDLHSELNLSSLELGDSALYFCASSPSGGTNTGELFFGEGSRLTVL.

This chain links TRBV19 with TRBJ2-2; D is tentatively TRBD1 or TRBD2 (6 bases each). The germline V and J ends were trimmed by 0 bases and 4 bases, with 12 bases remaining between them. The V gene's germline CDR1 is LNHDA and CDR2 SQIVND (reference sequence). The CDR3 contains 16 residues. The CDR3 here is CASSIERGVGTGELFF. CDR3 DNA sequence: TGTGCCAGTAGTATAGAGAGGGGGGTCGGCACCGGGGAGCTGTTTTTT.

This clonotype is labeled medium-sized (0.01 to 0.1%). The CDR3 reads CSAFLRDQETQYF. The CDR3, as DNA: TGCAGTGCTTTTCTGCGGGACCAAGAGACCCAGTACTTC. The rearrangement uses TRBV20-1 and TRBJ2-5; possible D gene TRBD2, 5 bases. Trimming left V 5 bases short and J 0 bases short, with 10 bases between. CDR3 length equals 13 residues. From germline, CDR1 is DFQATT and CDR2 SNEGSKA (reference sequence).

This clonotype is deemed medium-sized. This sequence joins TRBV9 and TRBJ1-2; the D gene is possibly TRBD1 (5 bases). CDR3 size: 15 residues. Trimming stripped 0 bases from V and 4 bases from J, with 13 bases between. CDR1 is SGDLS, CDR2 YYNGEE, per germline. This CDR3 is CASSVADTGGYGYTF. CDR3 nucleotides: TGTGCCAGCAGCGTAGCTGACACTGGGGGCTATGGCTACACCTTC.

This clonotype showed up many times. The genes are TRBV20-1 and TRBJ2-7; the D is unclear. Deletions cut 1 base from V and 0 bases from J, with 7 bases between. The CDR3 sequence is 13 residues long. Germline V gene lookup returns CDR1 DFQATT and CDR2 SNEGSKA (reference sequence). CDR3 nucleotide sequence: TGCAGTGCTAGAGGTGACCACTCCTACGAGCAGTACTTC. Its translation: CSARGDHSYEQYF.

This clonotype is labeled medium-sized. CDR3 region: CASSLLPSSYEQYF. CDR3 nucleotide sequence: TGTGCCAGCAGCTTACTCCCCAGCTCCTACGAGCAGTACTTC. The J gene is TRBJ2-7, the V gene TRBV7-9; D remains unclear. Trimming left V 2 bases short and J 0 bases short, with 8 bases between. The V gene's germline CDR1 is SEHNR and CDR2 FQNEAQ (reference sequence). This CDR3 is 14 amino acids long.

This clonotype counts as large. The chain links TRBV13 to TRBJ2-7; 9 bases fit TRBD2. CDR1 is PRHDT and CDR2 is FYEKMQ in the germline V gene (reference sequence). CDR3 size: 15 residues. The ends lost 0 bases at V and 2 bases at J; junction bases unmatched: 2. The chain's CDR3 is CASSLGAGGPYEQYF. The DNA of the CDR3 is TGTGCCAGCAGCTTAGGAGCGGGGGGTCCCTACGAGCAGTACTTC.

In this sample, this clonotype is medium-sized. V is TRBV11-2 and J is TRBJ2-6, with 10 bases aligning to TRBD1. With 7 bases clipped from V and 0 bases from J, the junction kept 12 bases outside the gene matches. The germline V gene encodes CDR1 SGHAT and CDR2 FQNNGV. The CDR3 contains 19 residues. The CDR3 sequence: CASTLNDRGLISGANVLTF. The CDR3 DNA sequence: TGTGCCAGCACCCTTAACGACAGGGGGCTAATCTCTGGGGCCAACGTCCTGACTTTC.

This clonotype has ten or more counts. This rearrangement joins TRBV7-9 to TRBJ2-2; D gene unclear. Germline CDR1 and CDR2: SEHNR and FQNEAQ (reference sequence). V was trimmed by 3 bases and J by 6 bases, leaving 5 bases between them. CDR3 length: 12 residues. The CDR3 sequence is CASSFSAGELFF. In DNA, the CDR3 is TGTGCCAGCAGCTTTAGTGCCGGGGAGCTGTTTTTT.

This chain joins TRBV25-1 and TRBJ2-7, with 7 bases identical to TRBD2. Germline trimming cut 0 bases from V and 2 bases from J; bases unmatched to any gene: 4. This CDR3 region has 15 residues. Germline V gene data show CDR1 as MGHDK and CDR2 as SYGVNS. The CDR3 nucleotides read TGTGCCAGCAGTGAATATAGGGAGGGCACCTACGAGCAGTACTTC. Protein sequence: CASSEYREGTYEQYF.

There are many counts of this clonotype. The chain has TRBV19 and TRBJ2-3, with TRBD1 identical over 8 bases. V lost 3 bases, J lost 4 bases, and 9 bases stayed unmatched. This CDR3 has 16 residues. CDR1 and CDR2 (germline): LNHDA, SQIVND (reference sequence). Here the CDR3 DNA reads TGTGCCAGTAGTATCTACCTGACAGGGGCATCAGATACGCAGTATTTT. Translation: CASSIYLTGASDTQYF.

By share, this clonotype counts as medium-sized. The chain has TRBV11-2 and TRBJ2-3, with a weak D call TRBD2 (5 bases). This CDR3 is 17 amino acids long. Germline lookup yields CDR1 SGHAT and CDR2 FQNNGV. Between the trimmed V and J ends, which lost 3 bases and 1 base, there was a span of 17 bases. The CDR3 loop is CASSFTGVHPGTDTQYF. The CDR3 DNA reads TGTGCCAGCAGCTTCACCGGGGTCCACCCCGGCACAGATACGCAGTATTTT.

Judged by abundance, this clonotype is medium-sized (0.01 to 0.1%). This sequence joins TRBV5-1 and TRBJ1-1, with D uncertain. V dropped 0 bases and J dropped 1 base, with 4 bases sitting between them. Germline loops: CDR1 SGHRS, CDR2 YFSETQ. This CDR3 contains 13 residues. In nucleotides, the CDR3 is TGCGCCAGCAGCTTGGAATCGAACACTGAAGCTTTCTTT. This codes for CASSLESNTEAFF.

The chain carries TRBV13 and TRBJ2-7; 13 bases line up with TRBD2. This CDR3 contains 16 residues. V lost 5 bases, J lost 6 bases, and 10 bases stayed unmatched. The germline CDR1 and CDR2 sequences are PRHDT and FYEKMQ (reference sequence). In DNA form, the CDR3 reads TGTGCCAGCAGCAAAGATAGGACTAGCGGGAGCGGCGAGCAGTACTTC. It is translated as CASSKDRTSGSGEQYF.

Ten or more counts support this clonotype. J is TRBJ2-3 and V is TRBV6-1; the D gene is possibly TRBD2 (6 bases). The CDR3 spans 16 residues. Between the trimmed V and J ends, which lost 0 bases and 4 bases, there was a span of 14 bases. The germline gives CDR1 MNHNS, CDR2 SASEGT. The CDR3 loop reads CASSEAGGFIADTQYF. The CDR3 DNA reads TGTGCCAGCAGTGAAGCGGGGGGTTTCATCGCAGATACGCAGTATTTT.

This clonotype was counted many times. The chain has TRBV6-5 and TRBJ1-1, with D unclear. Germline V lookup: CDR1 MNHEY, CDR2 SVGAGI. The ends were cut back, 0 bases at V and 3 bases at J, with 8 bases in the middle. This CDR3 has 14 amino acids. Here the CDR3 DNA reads TGTGCCAGCAGTTACTCGCGGGAGGACACTGAAGCTTTCTTT. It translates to CASSYSREDTEAFF.

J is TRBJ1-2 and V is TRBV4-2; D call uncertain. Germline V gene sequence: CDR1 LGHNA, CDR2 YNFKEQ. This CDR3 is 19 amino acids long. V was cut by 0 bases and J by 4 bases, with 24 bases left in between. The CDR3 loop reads CASSQDPPPIDGQLYGYTF. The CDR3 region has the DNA TGTGCCAGCAGCCAAGACCCACCCCCCATTGACGGTCAGCTCTATGGCTACACCTTC.

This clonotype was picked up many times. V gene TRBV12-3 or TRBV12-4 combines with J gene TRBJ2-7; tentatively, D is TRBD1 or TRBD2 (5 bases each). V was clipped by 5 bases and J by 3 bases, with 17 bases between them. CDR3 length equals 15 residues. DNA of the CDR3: TGTGCCAGCAGTCATGGGACCGGCCCGTACTACGAGCAGTACTTC. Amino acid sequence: CASSHGTGPYYEQYF.

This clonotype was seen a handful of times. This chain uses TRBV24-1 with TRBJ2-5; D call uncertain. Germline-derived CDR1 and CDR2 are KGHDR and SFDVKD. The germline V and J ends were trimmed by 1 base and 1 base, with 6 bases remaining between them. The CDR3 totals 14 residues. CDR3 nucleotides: TGTGCCACCAGTGATTTTAATATCCAAGAGACCCAGTACTTC. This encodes CATSDFNIQETQYF.